The clone carrying this T cell receptor beta chain was counted only a few times. The antigen is undetermined. This entry comes from a study of regulatory T cells in long-lasting Graves disease. Sequencing libraries for TCR beta were prepared with iRepertoire HTBI primers and Arm-PCR of CDR3 regions. In the original workflow: About 60 TRBV and some 14 TRBJ segments were identified across samples. Via MiXCR, TCRdb re-called the multiplex PCR reads, giving one row per CDR3 protein. It is TCRdb's table, rather than the study itself, that gives the V and J calls and clone size. This sample has 650,000 to 700,000 distinct CDR3 sequences, with 25% to 35% found just once. Time point of the sample: persistent/refractory GD, antithyroid drugs over 5 years with positive TRAb. Generation of the TCR library employed RNA extracted from PBMCs. General study points: Study of thyroid tissue was not done, with only peripheral blood studied.

This CDR3 has 13 residues. The V end was cut by 7 bases, the J end by 1 base, with 10 bases between. Germline CDR1 is WSHSY and CDR2 is SAAADI. The genes are TRBV10-2 and TRBJ1-2; possibly TRBD1 for D (6 bases). This sample comprised peripheral blood mononuclear cells (PBMCs), obtained when the disease was refractory, from a patient treated with antithyroid drugs. This clonotype originated in a female donor with Graves disease. CDR3 DNA sequence: TGCGCCAGCACCGGACAGATTAACTATGGCTACACCTTC. It is translated as CASTGQINYGYTF.